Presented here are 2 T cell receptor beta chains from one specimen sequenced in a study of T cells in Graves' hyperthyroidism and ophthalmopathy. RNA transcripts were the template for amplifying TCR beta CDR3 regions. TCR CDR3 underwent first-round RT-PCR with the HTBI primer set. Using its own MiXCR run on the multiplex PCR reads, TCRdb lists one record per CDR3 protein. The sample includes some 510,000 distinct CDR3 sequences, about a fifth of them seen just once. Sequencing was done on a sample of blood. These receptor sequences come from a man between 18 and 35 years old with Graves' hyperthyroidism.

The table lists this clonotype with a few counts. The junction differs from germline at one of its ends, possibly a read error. CDR3 coding DNA: TGTGCCAGCAGCGGAGCTGCCAGCTATGGCTACATCTTC. Translation: CASSGAASYGYIF. This sequence joins TRBV2 and TRBJ1-2; no clear D gene. Germline lookup yields CDR1 SNHLY and CDR2 FYNNEI. CDR3 length: 13 residues.

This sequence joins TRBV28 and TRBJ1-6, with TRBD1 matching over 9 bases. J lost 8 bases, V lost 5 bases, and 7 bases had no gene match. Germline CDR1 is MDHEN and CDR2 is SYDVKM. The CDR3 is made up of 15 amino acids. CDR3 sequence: CASSARQGVDSPLHF. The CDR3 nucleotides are TGTGCCAGCAGTGCCAGACAGGGGGTGGATTCACCCCTCCACTTT.